What follows is one T cell receptor (beta chain) and its context. Authors' methods: Amplified reference gene primers provided the basis for estimating nucleated cell counts. Here immunoSEQ multiplex PCR was the method, and the copy in TCRdb shows in-frame clones only, minus some. V, J and clone size derive from that table, while D and trimming were established from the DNA sequence. The profile shows 200,000 to 300,000 clones, approximately 80% of them singletons. The V gene's germline CDR1 is SGHDN and CDR2 FVKESK. The V gene end was trimmed by 5 bases and the J gene end by 6 bases; junction bases not matched to a gene: 8. The CDR3 contains 16 residues. This specimen belongs to a study of blood T cell repertoires in COVID-19. Across the whole study: The analysed material was cDNA or gDNA that came from T cells, B-cell-depleted T cells, or PBMCs.

Specimen: peripheral blood. This chain uses TRBV14 with TRBJ1-6; 9 nucleotides line up with TRBD1. This receptor was taken from a man aged 55 to 70 with acute or convalescent COVID-19. In DNA, the CDR3 is TGTGCCAGCAGCTTGGACGGGACAGGGATTAATTCACCCCTCCACTTT. Translated: CASSLDGTGINSPLHF.